The 2 T cell receptor beta chains given below trace back to one sample, sequenced in a study of cytomegalovirus exposure and HLA in healthy donors. PCR amplification relied on 60 Vbeta primers (plus 13 Jbeta primers). The protocol was immunoSEQ multiplex PCR, while the TCRdb copy is restricted to in-frame clones and leaves out a portion. Of more than 95,000 clones listed, 80% are singletons. Sequencing was performed on PBMCs. The receptors derive from a man aged 25-45 years in good health and CMV-seropositive.

This chain joins TRBV5-1 and TRBJ2-1; 7 bases agree with TRBD1. CDR3 length: 13 residues. Germline V gene data show CDR1 as SGHRS and CDR2 as YFSETQ. Trimming at V came to 3 bases and at J to 3 bases, leaving 0 bases not matched to a gene. The CDR3 protein is CASSWDSYNEQFF. The CDR3, as DNA: TGCGCCAGCAGCTGGGACAGCTACAATGAGCAGTTCTTC.

J is TRBJ2-1 and V is TRBV4-1, with 8 bases fitting TRBD1. The germline CDR1 and CDR2 sequences are MGHRA and YSYEKL. J was trimmed by 8 bases and V by 4 bases; bases with no gene match: 7. The CDR3 runs 14 residues. CDR3 in amino acids: CASSRTKTGDEQFF. The CDR3 region has the DNA TGCGCCAGCAGCCGGACAAAGACAGGGGATGAGCAGTTCTTC.